This TCR beta chain was documented in a study of T cell responses to AZD1222 COVID-19 vaccine. The wider study: Combined were second doses at about 4 or about 12 weeks. Study observations and caveats: The study found vaccine-associated CD4 TCRs spanning spike, dominant at 160-218 and 743-854. White British ancestry dominated among donors, who included more females, and clonal diversity was possibly underestimated.

Clones were read by immunoSEQ multiplex PCR, and TCRdb kept only the in-frame ones, dropping some. This sample has around 250,000 clones; approximately 93% occur once, and the top ten carry around 0.58%. About this clone itself: As yet, its antigen is unknown.

CDR1 is ENHRY and CDR2 is SYGVKD in the germline V gene. The CDR3 runs 15 residues. The germline V and J ends were trimmed by 0 bases and 4 bases, with 10 bases remaining between them. The chain employs TRBV10-3 and TRBJ2-1; D is perhaps TRBD1 or TRBD2 (5 bases each). This sequence was found in an adult in good health. Sample: peripheral blood, taken on day 0 of AZD1222 vaccination. This CDR3 is CAISESGPTYNEQFF. The CDR3, as DNA: TGTGCCATCAGTGAGTCGGGACCGACGTACAATGAGCAGTTCTTC.